Following are 8 T cell receptor beta chains from one sample sequenced in a study of cytomegalovirus exposure and HLA in healthy donors (dated by TCRdb to the late 2010s). The method was the immunoSEQ multiplex PCR assay. TCRdb provides this immuneACCESS table in a form limited to in-frame rearrangements. Some clones are lacking; in checked studies, under half of them reflect an unresolved V gene, and why the rest are absent is not known. The sample table records over 200,000 clones; around 87% of these occur just once. Of the sample, roughly 2% is held by the ten largest clones. The sequencing input was PBMCs. These TCRs come from a woman younger than 30 in good health and CMV-seropositive.

This clone was counted between two and nine times. The chain combines TRBV10-3 with TRBJ2-2; TRBD2 matches 14 bases. J gave up 6 bases and V 6 bases, and 3 bases lay outside the gene matches. Germline V gene sequence: CDR1 ENHRY, CDR2 SYGVKD. There are 15 residues in the CDR3. CDR3 in DNA: TGTGCCATCAGGGGGGGACTAGCGGGAGCCGGGGAGCTGTTTTTT. Protein sequence: CAIRGGLAGAGELFF.

V is TRBV28 and J is TRBJ1-1; 7 bases line up with TRBD1. Per germline, CDR1 MDHEN and CDR2 SYDVKM. The length of the CDR3 is 13 residues. V was clipped by 6 bases and J by 5 bases; unmatched bases: 6. CDR3 DNA sequence: TGTGCCAGCAGACCAGGGGGAGGTACTGAAGCTTTCTTT. Encoded protein: CASRPGGGTEAFF.

This rearrangement joins TRBV2 to TRBJ2-2; TRBD2 is a possible D gene (7 bases). The ends were cut back, 6 bases at V and 7 bases at J, with 15 bases in the middle. Germline lookup yields CDR1 SNHLY and CDR2 FYNNEI. This CDR3 contains 14 residues. CDR3 nucleotide sequence: TGTGCCAGCAGGAGGGGGGGAGGCGGCGGGGAGCTGTTTTTT. Its translation is CASRRGGGGGELFF.

In this sample, this clone turned up once. The chain employs TRBV7-9 and TRBJ1-1; D is uncertain. Trimming stripped 1 base from V and 6 bases from J, with 9 bases between. This CDR3 is 13 amino acids long. Germline CDR1 and CDR2: SEHNR and FQNEAQ (reference sequence). CDR3 DNA sequence: TGTGCCAGCAGCTTAGGGGCCCCCGCTGAAGCTTTCTTT. It specifies CASSLGAPAEAFF.

This clone occurred once. The chain joins TRBV28 to TRBJ2-1, with 10 bases aligning to TRBD1. The CDR3 consists of 14 residues. The V and J ends lost 10 bases and 7 bases, in that order; junction bases with no gene match: 10. In germline, CDR1 is MDHEN, CDR2 SYDVKM. CDR3 sequence: CATSDRGLTNEQFF. The DNA for the CDR3 is TGTGCCACCTCAGACAGGGGGCTGACGAATGAGCAGTTCTTC.

A word on this clone: The same CDR3 also results from other DNA sequences found in this sample. This chain links TRBV18 with TRBJ2-3, with TRBD1 identical over 7 bases. Looked up from germline, CDR1 is KGHSH and CDR2 is LQKENI. This CDR3 contains 14 residues. J was trimmed by 1 base and V by 3 bases; bases with no gene match: 1. The CDR3 DNA reads as TGTGCCAGCTCACCTGACAGGGGCACAGATACGCAGTATTTT. This sequence encodes CASSPDRGTDTQYF.

This clone showed up just once. V gene TRBV5-4 combines with J gene TRBJ1-2; 9 bases fit TRBD1. The ends lost 4 bases at V and 4 bases at J; junction bases unmatched: 5. The CDR3 has 14 amino acids. Germline-derived CDR1 and CDR2 are SGHNT and YYREEE (reference sequence). DNA of the CDR3: TGTGCCAGCAGCCGCTCGACAGGGGGCTATGGCTACACCTTC. Its translation: CASSRSTGGYGYTF.

This chain uses TRBV27 with TRBJ2-2; tentative D call: TRBD1 (5 bases). Germline CDR1 MNHEY, CDR2 SMNVEV (reference sequence). V lost 5 bases, J lost 3 bases, and 25 bases lay in between. This CDR3 comprises 19 residues. DNA for the CDR3: TGTGCCAGCAGTGCCACCGCAATATTAGGGGAAGCCGACACCGGGGAGCTGTTTTTT. Protein product: CASSATAILGEADTGELFF.